This T cell receptor beta chain is drawn from a study of Tregs in tolerant kidney transplant recipients. Study-wide results and limits: Expanding Tregs on activated donor B cells appeared to best identify donor-specific TCRbeta clones. Validation in larger populations is needed because few patients were studied. This study did not directly address biological reproducibility.

TCRdb's copy holds only in-frame clones and misses some; the assay was immunoSEQ multiplex PCR. This sample yields 92,000 or so clones, of which 90% to 95% are seen a single time; around 4.5% belongs to the top ten. Turning to this clone: Its target is not known.

The ends lost 4 bases at V and 4 bases at J; junction bases unmatched: 8. This CDR3 contains 16 residues. Germline CDR1 and CDR2: MGHRA and YSYEKL. CD4+CD25+CD127- Tregs, CD4+CD25- non-Tregs, CD4 and CD8 cells were sorted. This clonotype was sampled from a human donor in good health. Material: CD8+ T cells from blood. The rearrangement links TRBV4-1 to TRBJ2-1; 9 bases agree with TRBD2. The CDR3 sequence is CASSRLAGALYNEQFF. The CDR3 DNA follows: TGCGCCAGCAGCCGATTAGCGGGGGCCCTTTACAATGAGCAGTTCTTC.